This T cell receptor beta chain was documented in a study of T cells after yellow fever vaccination. Study summary: For low cell numbers, libraries were made with SMART-Seq v4 Ultra Low Input.

TCRdb analysed the 5' RACE reads with MiXCR anew, one entry per CDR3 protein. The data show some 400,000 distinct CDR3 sequences, under 7.5% seen once. This clonotype occurred many times. Antigen unknown. Overall study results and limits: Clonotypes appearing in both CD4 and CD8 compartments existed, and their share was small. The secondary response peaked faster, at day 5 versus 15, but was weaker.

There are 14 residues in the CDR3. The germline V gene encodes CDR1 DFQATT and CDR2 SNEGSKA (reference sequence). V gave up 6 bases and J gave up 3 bases; unmatched junction bases: 8. The chain has TRBV20-1 and TRBJ2-1, with 7 bases fitting TRBD2. The specimen comprised PBMCs, sampled 5 days after the yellow fever booster vaccination. The sequence came from a man aged 25 to 40 who received the YFV17D yellow fever vaccine. The CDR3 DNA reads TGCAGTGCCAGACATATAGCGGGCTACAATGAGCAGTTCTTC. It translates to CSARHIAGYNEQFF.